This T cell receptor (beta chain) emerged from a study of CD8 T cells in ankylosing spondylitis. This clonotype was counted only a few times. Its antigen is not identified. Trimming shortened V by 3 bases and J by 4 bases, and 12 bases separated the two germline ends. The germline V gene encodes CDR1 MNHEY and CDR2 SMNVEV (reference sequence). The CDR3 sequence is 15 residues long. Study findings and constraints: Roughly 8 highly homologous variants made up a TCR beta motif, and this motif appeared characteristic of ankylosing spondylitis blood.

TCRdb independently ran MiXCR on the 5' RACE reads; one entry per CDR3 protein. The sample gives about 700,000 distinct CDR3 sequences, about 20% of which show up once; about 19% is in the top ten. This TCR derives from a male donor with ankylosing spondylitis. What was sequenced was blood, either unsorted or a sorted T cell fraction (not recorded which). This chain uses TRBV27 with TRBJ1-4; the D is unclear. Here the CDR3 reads CASSFLGRDNEKLFF. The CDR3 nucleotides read TGTGCCAGCAGTTTCCTAGGGAGAGATAATGAAAAACTGTTTTTT.